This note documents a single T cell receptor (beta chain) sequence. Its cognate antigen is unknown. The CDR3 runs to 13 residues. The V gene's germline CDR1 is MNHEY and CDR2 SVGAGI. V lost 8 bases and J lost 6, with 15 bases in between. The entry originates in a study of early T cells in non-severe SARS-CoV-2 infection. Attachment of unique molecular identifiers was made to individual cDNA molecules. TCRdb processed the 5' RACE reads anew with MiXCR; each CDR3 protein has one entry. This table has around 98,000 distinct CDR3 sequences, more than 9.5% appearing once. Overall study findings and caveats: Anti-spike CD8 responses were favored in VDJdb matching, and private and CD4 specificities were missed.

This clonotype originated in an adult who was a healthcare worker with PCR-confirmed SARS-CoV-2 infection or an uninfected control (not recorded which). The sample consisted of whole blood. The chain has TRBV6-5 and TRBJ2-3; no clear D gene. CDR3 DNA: TGTGCCAGCGCGATAGGGCGCAGGGATACGCAGTATTTT. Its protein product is CASAIGRRDTQYF.